This TCR beta chain was observed in a study of blood T cell repertoires in COVID-19. Study information: The study drew acute and convalescent COVID-19 samples from the United States, Italy and Spain. Sources were T cells, B-cell-depleted T cells, or PBMCs; the material itself was cDNA or gDNA.

As originally analysed: Nucleated cell counts were estimated from reference gene primer amplification. Sequencing was performed with immunoSEQ multiplex PCR; in TCRdb, only in-frame clones are kept and a portion is missing. V and J calls and clone size are as listed in that table; D and trimming were resolved from the DNA. The sample carries some 100,000 clones, approximately 92% recorded once. Germline CDR1 LNHNV, CDR2 YYDKDF (reference sequence). V dropped 1 base and J dropped 4 bases, with 8 bases sitting between them. CDR3 length: 14 residues. The sample consisted of peripheral blood. V is TRBV15 and J is TRBJ1-3; D may be TRBD1 (6 bases). The TCR originated in a man aged 50 to 59 with active COVID-19. CDR3 amino acids: CATSRGGQGNTIYF. CDR3 nucleotide sequence: TGTGCCACCAGCAGAGGCGGACAGGGAAACACCATATATTTT.